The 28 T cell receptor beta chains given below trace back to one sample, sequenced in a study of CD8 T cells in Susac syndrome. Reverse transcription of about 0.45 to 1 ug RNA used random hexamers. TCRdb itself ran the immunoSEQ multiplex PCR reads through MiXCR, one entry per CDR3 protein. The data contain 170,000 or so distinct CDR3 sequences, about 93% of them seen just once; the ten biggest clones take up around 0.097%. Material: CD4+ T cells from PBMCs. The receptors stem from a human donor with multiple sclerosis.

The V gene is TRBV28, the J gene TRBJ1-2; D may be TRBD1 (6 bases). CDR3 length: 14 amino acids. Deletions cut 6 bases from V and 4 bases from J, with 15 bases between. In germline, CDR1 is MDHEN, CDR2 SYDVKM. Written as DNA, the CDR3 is TGTGCCAGCAGCATCCTTGGACAGCTCTATGGCTACACCTTC. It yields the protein CASSILGQLYGYTF.

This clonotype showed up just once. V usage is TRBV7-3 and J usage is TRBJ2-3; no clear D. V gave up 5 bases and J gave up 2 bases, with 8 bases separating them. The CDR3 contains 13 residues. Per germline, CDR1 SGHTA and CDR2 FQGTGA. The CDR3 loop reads CASSPTNTDTQYF. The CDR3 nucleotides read TGTGCCAGCAGCCCAACAAACACAGATACGCAGTATTTT.

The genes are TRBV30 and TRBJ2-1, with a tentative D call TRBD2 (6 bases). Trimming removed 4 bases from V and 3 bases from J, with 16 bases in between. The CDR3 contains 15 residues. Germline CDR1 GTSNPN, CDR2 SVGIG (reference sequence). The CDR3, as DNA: TGTGCCTGGACCTCCTGGAGGGCGGTCTACAATGAGCAGTTCTTC. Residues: CAWTSWRAVYNEQFF. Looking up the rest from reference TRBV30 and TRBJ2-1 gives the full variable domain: SQTIHQWPATLVQPVGSPLSLECTVEGTSNPNLYWYRQAAGRGLQLLFYSVGIGQISSEVPQNLSASRPQDRQFILSSKKLLLSDSGFYLCAWTSWRAVYNEQFFGPGTRLTVL.

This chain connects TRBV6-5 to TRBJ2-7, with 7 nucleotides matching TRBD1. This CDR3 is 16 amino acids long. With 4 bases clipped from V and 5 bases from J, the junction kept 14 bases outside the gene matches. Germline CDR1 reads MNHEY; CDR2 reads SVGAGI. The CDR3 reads CASSLGWRTGGDEQYF. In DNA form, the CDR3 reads TGTGCCAGCAGTTTAGGGTGGAGGACAGGAGGTGACGAGCAGTACTTC.

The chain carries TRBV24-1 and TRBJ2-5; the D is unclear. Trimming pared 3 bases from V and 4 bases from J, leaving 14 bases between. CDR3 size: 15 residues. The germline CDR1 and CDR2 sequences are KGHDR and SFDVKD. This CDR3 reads CATSDPTRQGETQYF. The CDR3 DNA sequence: TGTGCCACCAGTGATCCGACCCGGCAAGGAGAGACCCAGTACTTC.

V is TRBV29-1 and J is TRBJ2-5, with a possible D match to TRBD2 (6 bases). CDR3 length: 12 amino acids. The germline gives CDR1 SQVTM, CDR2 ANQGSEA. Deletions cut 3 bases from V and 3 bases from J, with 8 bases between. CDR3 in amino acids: CSVDPGEETQYF. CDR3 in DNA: TGCAGCGTTGACCCGGGGGAAGAGACCCAGTACTTC.

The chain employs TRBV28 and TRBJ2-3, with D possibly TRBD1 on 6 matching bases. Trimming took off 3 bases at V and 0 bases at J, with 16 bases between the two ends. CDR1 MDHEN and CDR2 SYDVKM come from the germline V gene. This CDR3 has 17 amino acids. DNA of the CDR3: TGTGCCAGCAGTTTTGTAGGGCCAGGGGTCAGCACAGATACGCAGTATTTT. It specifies CASSFVGPGVSTDTQYF.

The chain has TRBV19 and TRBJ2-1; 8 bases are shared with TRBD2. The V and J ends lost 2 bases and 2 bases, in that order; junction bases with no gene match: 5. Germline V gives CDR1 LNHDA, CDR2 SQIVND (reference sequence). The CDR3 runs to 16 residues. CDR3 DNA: TGTGCCAGTAGTATAAGGAGCGGGAGCGCCTACAATGAGCAGTTCTTC. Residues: CASSIRSGSAYNEQFF.

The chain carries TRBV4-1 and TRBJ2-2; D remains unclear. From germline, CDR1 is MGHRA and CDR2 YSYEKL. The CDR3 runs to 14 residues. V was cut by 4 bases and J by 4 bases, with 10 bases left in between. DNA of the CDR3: TGCGCCAGCAGCCGTCTTCCTGCCACCGGGGAGCTGTTTTTT. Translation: CASSRLPATGELFF.

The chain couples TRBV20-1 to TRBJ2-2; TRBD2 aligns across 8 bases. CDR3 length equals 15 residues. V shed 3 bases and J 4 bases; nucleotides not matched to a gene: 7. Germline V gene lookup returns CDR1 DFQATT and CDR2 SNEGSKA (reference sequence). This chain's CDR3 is CSARAGGPVTGELFF. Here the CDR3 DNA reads TGCAGTGCTAGGGCGGGGGGCCCTGTCACCGGGGAGCTGTTTTTT.

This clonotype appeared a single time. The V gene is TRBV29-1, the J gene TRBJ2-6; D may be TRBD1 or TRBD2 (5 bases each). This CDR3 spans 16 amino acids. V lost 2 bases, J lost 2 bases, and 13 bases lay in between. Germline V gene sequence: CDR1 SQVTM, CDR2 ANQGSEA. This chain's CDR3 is CSVELSTAAGANVLTF. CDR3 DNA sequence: TGCAGCGTTGAACTCTCGACAGCGGCTGGGGCCAACGTCCTGACTTTC.

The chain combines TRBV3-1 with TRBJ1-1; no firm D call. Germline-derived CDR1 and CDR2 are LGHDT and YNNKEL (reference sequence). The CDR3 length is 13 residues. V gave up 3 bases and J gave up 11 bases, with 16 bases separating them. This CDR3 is CASSQVILGGAFF. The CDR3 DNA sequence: TGTGCCAGCAGCCAGGTTATCCTAGGCGGGGCTTTCTTT. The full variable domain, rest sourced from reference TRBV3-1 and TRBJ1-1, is DTAVSQTPKYLVTQMGNDKSIKCEQNLGHDTMYWYKQDSKKFLKIMFSYNNKELIINETVPNRFSPKSPDKAHLNLHINSLELGDSAVYFCASSQVILGGAFFGQGTRLTVV.

CDR3 nucleotides: TGTGCCAGCGGCCTATTGGGGGACAGGTTCGTGGCTGGAAACACCATATATTTT. It is translated as CASGLLGDRFVAGNTIYF. The gene calls are TRBV3-1 and TRBJ1-3, with 8 bases that match TRBD1. With 8 bases clipped from V and 2 bases from J, the junction kept 17 bases outside the gene matches. The germline CDR1 and CDR2 sequences are LGHDT and YNNKEL (reference sequence). The length of the CDR3 is 18 residues.

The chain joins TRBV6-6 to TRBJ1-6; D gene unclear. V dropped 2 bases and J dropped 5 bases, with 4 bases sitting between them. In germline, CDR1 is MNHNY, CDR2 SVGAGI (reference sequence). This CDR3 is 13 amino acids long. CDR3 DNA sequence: TGTGCCAGCAGTTACGGAGATAATTCACCCCTCCACTTT. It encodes CASSYGDNSPLHF.

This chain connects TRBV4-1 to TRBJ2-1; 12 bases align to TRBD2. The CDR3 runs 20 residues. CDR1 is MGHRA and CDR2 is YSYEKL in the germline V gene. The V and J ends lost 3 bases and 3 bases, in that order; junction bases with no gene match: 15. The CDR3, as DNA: TGCGCCAGCAGCCACGGGAGAGGGGGCCCACTAGCGGGGGGCTACAATGAGCAGTTCTTC. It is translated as CASSHGRGGPLAGGYNEQFF.

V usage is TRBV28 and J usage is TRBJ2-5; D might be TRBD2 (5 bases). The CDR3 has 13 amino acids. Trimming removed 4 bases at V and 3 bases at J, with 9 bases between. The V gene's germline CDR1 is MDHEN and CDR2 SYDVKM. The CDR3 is CASSSWGEETQYF. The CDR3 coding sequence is TGTGCCAGCAGTTCGTGGGGAGAAGAGACCCAGTACTTC.

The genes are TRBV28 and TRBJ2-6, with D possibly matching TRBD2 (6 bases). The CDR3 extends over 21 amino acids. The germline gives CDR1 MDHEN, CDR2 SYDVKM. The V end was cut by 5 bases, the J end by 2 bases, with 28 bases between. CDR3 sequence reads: CASSNARGYGGGRPGANVLTF. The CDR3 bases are TGTGCCAGCAGTAACGCTCGGGGTTATGGCGGAGGGAGGCCTGGGGCCAACGTCCTGACTTTC.

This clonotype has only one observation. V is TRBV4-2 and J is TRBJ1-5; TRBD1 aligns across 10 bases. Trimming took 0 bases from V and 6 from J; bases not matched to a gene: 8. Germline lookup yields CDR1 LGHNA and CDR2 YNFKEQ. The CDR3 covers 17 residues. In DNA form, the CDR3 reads TGTGCCAGCAGCCAAGATGGGGAGACAGGGGGCGGTCAGCCCCAGCATTTT. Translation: CASSQDGETGGGQPQHF.

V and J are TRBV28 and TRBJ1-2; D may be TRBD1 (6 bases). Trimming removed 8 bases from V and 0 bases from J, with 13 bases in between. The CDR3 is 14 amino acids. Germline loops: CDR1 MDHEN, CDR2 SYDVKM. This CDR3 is CASGGGLANYGYTF. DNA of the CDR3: TGTGCCAGCGGAGGGGGGCTAGCTAACTATGGCTACACCTTC.

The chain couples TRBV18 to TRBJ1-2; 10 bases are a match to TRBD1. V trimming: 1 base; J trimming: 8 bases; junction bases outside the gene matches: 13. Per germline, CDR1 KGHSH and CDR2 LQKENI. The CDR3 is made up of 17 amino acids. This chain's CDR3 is CASSPQDRGRGGGGYTF. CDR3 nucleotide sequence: TGTGCCAGCTCACCACAAGACAGGGGGCGCGGTGGAGGCGGCTACACCTTC.

The CDR3 DNA follows: TGTGCCTGGAGTGTCCTCAGGGGAGGGTATGGCTACACCTTC. Translation: CAWSVLRGGYGYTF. The chain combines TRBV30 with TRBJ1-2; D is perhaps TRBD1 (6 bases). The germline V and J ends were trimmed by 0 bases and 5 bases, with 13 bases remaining between them. The germline V gene encodes CDR1 GTSNPN and CDR2 SVGIG (reference sequence). The CDR3 totals 14 residues.

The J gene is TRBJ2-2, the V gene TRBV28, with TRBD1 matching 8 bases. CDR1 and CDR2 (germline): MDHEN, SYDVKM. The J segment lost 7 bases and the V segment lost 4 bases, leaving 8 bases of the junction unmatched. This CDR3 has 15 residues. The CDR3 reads CASSSWTGRLGELFF. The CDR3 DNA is TGTGCCAGCAGTTCGTGGACAGGGCGTCTCGGGGAGCTGTTTTTT. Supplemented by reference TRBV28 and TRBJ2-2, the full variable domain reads DVKVTQSSRYLVKRTGEKVFLECVQDMDHENMFWYRQDPGLGLRLIYFSYDVKMKEKGDIPEGYSVSREKKERFSLILESASTNQTSMYLCASSSWTGRLGELFFGEGSRLTVL.

DNA for the CDR3: TGTGCCAGCAGCCCCCAACTAGCGGGGACGTACAATGAGCAGTTCTTC. It specifies CASSPQLAGTYNEQFF. The V call is TRBV5-6, the J call TRBJ2-1, with 10 nucleotides matching TRBD2. Unmatched junction bases numbered 8, after V lost 4 bases and J lost 4 bases. The CDR3 consists of 16 residues. Germline V gene data show CDR1 as SGHDT and CDR2 as YYEEEE.

For the CDR3, the DNA is TGTGCCAGCAGCTTAGATCAGGTCACAGATACGCAGTATTTT. This encodes CASSLDQVTDTQYF. The chain uses TRBV7-2 and TRBJ2-3; no clear D. Looked up from germline, CDR1 is SGHTA and CDR2 is FQGNSA. The CDR3 spans 14 residues. V was trimmed by 1 base and J by 2 bases, leaving 7 bases between them. Full variable domain (rest looked up from reference TRBV7-2 and TRBJ2-3): GAGVSQSPSNKVTEKGKDVELRCDPISGHTALYWYRQSLGQGLEFLIYFQGNSAPDKSGLPSDRFSAERTGGSVSTLTIQRTQQEDSAVYLCASSLDQVTDTQYFGPGTRLTVL.

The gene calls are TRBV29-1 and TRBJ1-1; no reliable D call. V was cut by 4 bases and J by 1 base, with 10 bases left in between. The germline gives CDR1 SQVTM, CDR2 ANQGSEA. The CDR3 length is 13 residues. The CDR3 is CSVVQFPNTEAFF. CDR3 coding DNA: TGCAGCGTTGTCCAGTTCCCGAACACTGAAGCTTTCTTT.

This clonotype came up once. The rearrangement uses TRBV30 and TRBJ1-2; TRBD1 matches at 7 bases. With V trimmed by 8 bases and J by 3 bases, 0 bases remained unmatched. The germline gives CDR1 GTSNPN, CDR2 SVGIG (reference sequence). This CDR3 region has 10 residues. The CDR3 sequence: CAQGDYGYTF. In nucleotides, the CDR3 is TGTGCCCAGGGGGACTATGGCTACACCTTC.

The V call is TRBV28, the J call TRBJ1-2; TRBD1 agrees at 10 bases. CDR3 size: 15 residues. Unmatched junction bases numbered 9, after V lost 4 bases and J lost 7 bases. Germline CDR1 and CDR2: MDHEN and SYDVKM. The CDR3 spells CASSSPGQGMGGYTF. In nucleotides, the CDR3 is TGTGCCAGCAGTTCGCCGGGACAGGGGATGGGTGGCTACACCTTC.

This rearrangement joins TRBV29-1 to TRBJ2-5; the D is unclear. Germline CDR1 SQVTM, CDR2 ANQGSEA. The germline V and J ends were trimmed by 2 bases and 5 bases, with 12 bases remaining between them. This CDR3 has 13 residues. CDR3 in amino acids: CSVESSVFETQYF. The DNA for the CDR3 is TGCAGCGTTGAATCGTCGGTTTTCGAGACCCAGTACTTC. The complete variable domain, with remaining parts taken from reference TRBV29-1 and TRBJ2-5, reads SAVISQKPSRDICQRGTSLTIQCQVDSQVTMMFWYRQQPGQSLTLIATANQGSEATYESGFVIDKFPISRPNLTFSTLTVSNMSPEDSSIYLCSVESSVFETQYFGPGTRLLVL.